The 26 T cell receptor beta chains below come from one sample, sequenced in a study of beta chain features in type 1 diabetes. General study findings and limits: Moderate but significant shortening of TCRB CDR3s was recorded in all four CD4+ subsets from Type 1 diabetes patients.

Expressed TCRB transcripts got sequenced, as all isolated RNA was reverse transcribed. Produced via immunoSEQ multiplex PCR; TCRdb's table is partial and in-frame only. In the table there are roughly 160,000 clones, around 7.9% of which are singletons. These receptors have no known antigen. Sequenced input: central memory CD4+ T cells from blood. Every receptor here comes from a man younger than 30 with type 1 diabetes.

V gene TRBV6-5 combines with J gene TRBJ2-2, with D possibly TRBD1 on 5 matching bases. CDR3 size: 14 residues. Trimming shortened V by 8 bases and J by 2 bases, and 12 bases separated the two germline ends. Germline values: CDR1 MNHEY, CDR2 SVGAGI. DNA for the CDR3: TGTGCCAGCTGCCCCAGGGCTAACACCGGGGAGCTGTTTTTT. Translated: CASCPRANTGELFF.

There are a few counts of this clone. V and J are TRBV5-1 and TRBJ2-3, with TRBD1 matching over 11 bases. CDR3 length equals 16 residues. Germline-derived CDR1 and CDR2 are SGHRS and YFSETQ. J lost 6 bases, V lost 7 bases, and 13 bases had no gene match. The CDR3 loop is CASFRDRGTAADTQYF. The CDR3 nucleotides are TGCGCCAGCTTCCGGGACAGGGGGACGGCTGCTGATACGCAGTATTTT.

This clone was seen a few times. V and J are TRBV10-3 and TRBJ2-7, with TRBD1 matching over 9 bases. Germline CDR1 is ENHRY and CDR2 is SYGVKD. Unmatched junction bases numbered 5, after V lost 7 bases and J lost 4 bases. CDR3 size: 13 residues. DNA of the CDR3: TGTGCCATCATGGCGACAGGGGGATACGAGCAGTACTTC. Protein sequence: CAIMATGGYEQYF.

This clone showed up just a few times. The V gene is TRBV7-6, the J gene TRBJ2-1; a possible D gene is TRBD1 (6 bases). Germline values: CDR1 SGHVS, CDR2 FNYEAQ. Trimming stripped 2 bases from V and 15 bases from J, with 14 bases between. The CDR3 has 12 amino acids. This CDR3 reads CASSLQGQVLFF. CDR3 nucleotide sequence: TGTGCCAGCAGCTTACAGGGGCAGGTTTTGTTCTTC.

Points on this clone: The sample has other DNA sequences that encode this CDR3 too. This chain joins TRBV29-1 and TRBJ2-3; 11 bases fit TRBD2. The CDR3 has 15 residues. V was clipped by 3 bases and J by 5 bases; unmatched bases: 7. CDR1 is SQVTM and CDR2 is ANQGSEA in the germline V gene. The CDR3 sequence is CSVELAGGPGDTQYF. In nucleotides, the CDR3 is TGCAGCGTTGAGTTAGCGGGAGGGCCTGGAGATACGCAGTATTTT.

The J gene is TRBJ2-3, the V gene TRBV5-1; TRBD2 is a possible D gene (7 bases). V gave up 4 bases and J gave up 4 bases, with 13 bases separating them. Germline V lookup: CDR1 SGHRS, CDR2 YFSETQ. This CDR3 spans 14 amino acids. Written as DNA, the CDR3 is TGCGCCAGCAGCGGACGGGGGGCCGCAGATACGCAGTATTTT. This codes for CASSGRGAADTQYF.

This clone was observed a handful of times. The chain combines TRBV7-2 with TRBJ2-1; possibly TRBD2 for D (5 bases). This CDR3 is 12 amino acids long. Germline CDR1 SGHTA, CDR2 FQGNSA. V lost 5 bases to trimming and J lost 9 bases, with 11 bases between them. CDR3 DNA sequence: TGTGCCAGCAGCGAGGGTCGTGGTGAGCAGTTCTTC. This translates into CASSEGRGEQFF.

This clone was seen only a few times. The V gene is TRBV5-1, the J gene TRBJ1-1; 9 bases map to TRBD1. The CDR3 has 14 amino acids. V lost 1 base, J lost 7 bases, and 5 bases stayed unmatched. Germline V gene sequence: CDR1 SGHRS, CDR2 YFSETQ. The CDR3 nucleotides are TGCGCCAGCAGCTTGATCGGGACAGGGAATGAAGCTTTCTTT. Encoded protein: CASSLIGTGNEAFF. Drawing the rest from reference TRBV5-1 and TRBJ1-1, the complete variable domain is KAGVTQTPRYLIKTRGQQVTLSCSPISGHRSVSWYQQTPGQGLQFLFEYFSETQRNKGNFPGRFSGRQFSNSRSEMNVSTLELGDSALYLCASSLIGTGNEAFFGQGTRLTVV.

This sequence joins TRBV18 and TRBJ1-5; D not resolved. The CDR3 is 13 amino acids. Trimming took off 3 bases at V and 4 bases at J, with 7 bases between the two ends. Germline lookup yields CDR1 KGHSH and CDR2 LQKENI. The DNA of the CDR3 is TGTGCCAGCTCACCCTCGGAGAATCAGCCCCAGCATTTT. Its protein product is CASSPSENQPQHF.

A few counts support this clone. The CDR3 is CASSHKISSYNEQFF. The CDR3 coding sequence is TGTGCCAGCAGCCATAAGATCAGCTCCTACAATGAGCAGTTCTTC. The chain uses TRBV5-4 and TRBJ2-1; D gene ambiguous. The V end lost 4 bases, the J end lost 0 bases, and 11 bases lay between the germline ends. The CDR3 loop spans 15 amino acids. Germline CDR1 SGHNT, CDR2 YYREEE (reference sequence).

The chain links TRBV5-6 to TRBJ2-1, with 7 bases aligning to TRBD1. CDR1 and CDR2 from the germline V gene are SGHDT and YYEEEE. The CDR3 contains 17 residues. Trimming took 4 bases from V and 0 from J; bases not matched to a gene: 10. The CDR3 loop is CASSRATWDSSYNEQFF. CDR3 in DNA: TGTGCCAGCAGCCGGGCAACGTGGGACAGCTCCTACAATGAGCAGTTCTTC.

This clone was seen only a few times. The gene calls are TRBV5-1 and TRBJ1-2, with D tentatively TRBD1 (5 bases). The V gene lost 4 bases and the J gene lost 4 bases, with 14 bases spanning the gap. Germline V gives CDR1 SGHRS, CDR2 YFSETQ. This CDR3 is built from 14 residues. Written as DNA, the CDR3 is TGCGCCAGCAGCACCAGGAGGGACGGCTATGGCTACACCTTC. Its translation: CASSTRRDGYGYTF.

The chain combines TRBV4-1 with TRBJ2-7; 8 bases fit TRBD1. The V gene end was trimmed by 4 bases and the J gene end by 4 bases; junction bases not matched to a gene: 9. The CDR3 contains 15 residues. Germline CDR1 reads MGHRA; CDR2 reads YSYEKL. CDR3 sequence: CASSLNGQGLYEQYF. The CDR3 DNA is TGCGCCAGCAGCCTGAACGGACAGGGTTTATACGAGCAGTACTTC.

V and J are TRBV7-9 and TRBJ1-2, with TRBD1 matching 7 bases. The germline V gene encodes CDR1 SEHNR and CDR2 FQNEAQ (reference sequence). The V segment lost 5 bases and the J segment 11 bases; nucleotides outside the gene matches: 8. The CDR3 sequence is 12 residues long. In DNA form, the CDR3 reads TGTGCCAGCAGCGGCAGGGGGTTAAAGTACACCTTC. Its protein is CASSGRGLKYTF.

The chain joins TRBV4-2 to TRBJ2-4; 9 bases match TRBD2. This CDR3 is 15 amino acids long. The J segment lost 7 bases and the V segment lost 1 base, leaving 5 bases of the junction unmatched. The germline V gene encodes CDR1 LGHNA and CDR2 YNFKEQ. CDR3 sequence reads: CASSQGGGARNIQYF. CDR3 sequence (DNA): TGTGCCAGCAGCCAAGGCGGGGGGGCGCGCAACATTCAGTACTTC.

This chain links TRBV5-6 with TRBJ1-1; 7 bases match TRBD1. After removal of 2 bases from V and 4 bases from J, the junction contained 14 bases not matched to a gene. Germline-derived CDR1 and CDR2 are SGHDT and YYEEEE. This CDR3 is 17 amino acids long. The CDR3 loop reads CASSLELQGYRGTEAFF. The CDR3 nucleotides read TGTGCCAGCAGCTTAGAACTACAGGGGTATCGGGGCACTGAAGCTTTCTTT. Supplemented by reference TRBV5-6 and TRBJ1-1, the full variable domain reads DAGVTQSPTHLIKTRGQQVTLRCSPKSGHDTVSWYQQALGQGPQFIFQYYEEEERQRGNFPDRFSGHQFPNYSSELNVNALLLGDSALYLCASSLELQGYRGTEAFFGQGTRLTVV.

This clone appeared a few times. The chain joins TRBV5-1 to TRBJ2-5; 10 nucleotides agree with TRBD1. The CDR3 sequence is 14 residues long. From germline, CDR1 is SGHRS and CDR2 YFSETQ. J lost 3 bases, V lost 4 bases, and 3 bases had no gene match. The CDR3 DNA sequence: TGCGCCAGCAGCACCGGGACAGGGGAAGAGACCCAGTACTTC. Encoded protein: CASSTGTGEETQYF.

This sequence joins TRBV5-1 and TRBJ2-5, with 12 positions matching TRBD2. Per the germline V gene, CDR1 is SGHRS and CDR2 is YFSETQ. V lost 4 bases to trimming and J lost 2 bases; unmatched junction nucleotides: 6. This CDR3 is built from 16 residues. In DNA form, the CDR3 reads TGCGCCAGCAGCGAGTCTAGCGGGGGGGAGCAAGAGACCCAGTACTTC. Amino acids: CASSESSGGEQETQYF.

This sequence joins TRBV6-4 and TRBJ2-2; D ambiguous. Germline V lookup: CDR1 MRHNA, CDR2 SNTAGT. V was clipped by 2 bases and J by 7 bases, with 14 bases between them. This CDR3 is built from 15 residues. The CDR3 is CASSDNPGGIGELFF. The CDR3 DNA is TGTGCCAGCAGTGACAACCCAGGTGGTATCGGGGAGCTGTTTTTT.

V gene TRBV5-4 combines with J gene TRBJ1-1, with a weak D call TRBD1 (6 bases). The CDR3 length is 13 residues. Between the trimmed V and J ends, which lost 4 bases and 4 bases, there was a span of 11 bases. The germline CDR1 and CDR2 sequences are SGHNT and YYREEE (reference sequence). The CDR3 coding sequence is TGTGCCAGCAGCGTACCAGGGGCCACTGAAGCTTTCTTT. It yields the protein CASSVPGATEAFF. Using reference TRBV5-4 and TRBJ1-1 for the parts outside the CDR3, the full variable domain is ETGVTQSPTHLIKTRGQQVTLRCSSQSGHNTVSWYQQALGQGPQFIFQYYREEENGRGNFPPRFSGLQFPNYSSELNVNALELDDSALYLCASSVPGATEAFFGQGTRLTVV.

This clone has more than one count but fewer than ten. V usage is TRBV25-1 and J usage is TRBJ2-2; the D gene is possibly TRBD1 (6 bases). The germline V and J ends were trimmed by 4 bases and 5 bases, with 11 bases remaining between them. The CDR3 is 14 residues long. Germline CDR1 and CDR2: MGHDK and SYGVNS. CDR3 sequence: CASSALTGTGELFF. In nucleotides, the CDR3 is TGTGCCAGCAGTGCCCTGACAGGAACCGGGGAGCTGTTTTTT.

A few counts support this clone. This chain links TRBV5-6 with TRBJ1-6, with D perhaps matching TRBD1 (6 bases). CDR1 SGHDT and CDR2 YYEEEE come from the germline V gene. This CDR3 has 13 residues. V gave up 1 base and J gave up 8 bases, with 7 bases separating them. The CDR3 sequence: CASSLSGDSPLHF. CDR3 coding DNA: TGTGCCAGCAGCTTGTCAGGGGATTCACCCCTCCACTTT. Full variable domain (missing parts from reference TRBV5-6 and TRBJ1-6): DAGVTQSPTHLIKTRGQQVTLRCSPKSGHDTVSWYQQALGQGPQFIFQYYEEEERQRGNFPDRFSGHQFPNYSSELNVNALLLGDSALYLCASSLSGDSPLHFGNGTRLTVT.

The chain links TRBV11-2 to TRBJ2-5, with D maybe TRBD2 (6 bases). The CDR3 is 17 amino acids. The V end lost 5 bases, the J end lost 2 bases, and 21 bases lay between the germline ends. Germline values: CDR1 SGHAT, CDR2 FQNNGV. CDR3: CASSRLGRKDLQETQYF. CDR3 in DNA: TGTGCCAGCAGCCGACTAGGGCGCAAAGACCTTCAAGAGACCCAGTACTTC.

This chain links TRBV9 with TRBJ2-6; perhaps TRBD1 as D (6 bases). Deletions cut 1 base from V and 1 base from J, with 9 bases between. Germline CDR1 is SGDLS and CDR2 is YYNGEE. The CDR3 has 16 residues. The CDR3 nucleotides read TGTGCCAGCAGCGTACAGGGGACATCTGGGGCCAACGTCCTGACTTTC. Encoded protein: CASSVQGTSGANVLTF.

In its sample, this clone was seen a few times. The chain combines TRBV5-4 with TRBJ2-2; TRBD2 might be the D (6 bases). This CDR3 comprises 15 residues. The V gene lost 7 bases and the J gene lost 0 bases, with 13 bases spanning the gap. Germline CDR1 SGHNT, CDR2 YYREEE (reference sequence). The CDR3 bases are TGTGCCAGCCGGTTAATAGCGGCGAACACCGGGGAGCTGTTTTTT. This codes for CASRLIAANTGELFF.

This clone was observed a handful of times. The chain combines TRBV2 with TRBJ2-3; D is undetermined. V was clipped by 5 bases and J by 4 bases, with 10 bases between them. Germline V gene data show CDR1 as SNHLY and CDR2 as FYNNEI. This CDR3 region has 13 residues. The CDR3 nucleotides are TGTGCCAGCAGTCCCGAGGTGGCAGATACGCAGTATTTT. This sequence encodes CASSPEVADTQYF.